Below, 19 T cell receptor beta chains from the same sample are listed, as sequenced in a study of cytomegalovirus exposure and HLA in healthy donors. Primers for the PCR totalled 60 Vbeta and 13 Jbeta. Data came from immunoSEQ multiplex PCR; TCRdb stores just in-frame clones and leaves some out. The sample records 30,000 to 50,000 clones, 60% to 70% being singletons. Specimen: PBMCs. The receptors were sampled from a man aged 35-49 years in good health and CMV-seronegative.

The rearrangement links TRBV20-1 to TRBJ2-7; TRBD1 is a possible D gene (6 bases). Germline V CDR1 and CDR2: DFQATT, SNEGSKA (reference sequence). There are 10 residues in the CDR3. In nucleotides, the CDR3 is TGCAGCGGACAGTACTACGAGCAGTACTTC. The encoded protein is CSGQYYEQYF.

The chain carries TRBV11-2 and TRBJ2-7; 7 nucleotides agree with TRBD2. J gave up 0 bases and V 5 bases, and 10 bases lay outside the gene matches. Per the germline V gene, CDR1 is SGHAT and CDR2 is FQNNGV. This CDR3 comprises 16 residues. CDR3 in amino acids: CASSALGAGSSYEQYF. The CDR3, as DNA: TGTGCCAGCAGCGCCCTCGGAGCGGGGAGCTCCTACGAGCAGTACTTC. Drawing the rest from reference TRBV11-2 and TRBJ2-7, the complete variable domain is EAGVAQSPRYKIIEKRQSVAFWCNPISGHATLYWYQQILGQGPKLLIQFQNNGVVDDSQLPKDRFSAERLKGVDSTLKIQPAKLEDSAVYLCASSALGAGSSYEQYFGPGTRLTVT.

V usage is TRBV30 and J usage is TRBJ1-6; maybe TRBD1 (5 bases). The V gene's germline CDR1 is GTSNPN and CDR2 SVGIG (reference sequence). The CDR3 length is 19 residues. Trimming pared 0 bases from V and 4 bases from J, leaving 22 bases between. The CDR3 DNA follows: TGTGCCTGGAGTGTACCGGGGGGTACGGGTGGACTGTATAATTCACCCCTCCACTTT. Its translation is CAWSVPGGTGGLYNSPLHF.

The chain joins TRBV5-1 to TRBJ1-6; 8 nucleotides line up with TRBD1. Germline V gene lookup returns CDR1 SGHRS and CDR2 YFSETQ. The CDR3 runs to 14 residues. With 4 bases clipped from V and 8 bases from J, the junction kept 5 bases outside the gene matches. Here the CDR3 DNA reads TGCGCCAGCAGCCCGGGGACAGGAGATTCACCCCTCCACTTT. This sequence encodes CASSPGTGDSPLHF.

The V call is TRBV5-1, the J call TRBJ1-1, with a possible D match to TRBD1 (6 bases). This CDR3 has 12 residues. The ends were cut back, 8 bases at V and 5 bases at J, with 13 bases in the middle. The V gene's germline CDR1 is SGHRS and CDR2 YFSETQ. For the CDR3, the DNA is TGCGCCAGTAGGGACACGGGTACTGAAGCTTTCTTT. Translated: CASRDTGTEAFF.

V and J are TRBV5-6 and TRBJ1-1, with a weak D call TRBD1 (5 bases). The CDR3 is 16 residues long. Trimming cost V 5 bases and J 1 base, with 18 bases left between them. Germline CDR1 and CDR2: SGHDT and YYEEEE. CDR3 DNA sequence: TGTGCCAGCAGTCCCCTCGAGCGGGGGACGAACACTGAAGCTTTCTTT. Translated: CASSPLERGTNTEAFF. The full variable domain, with the rest looked up from reference TRBV5-6 and TRBJ1-1, is DAGVTQSPTHLIKTRGQQVTLRCSPKSGHDTVSWYQQALGQGPQFIFQYYEEEERQRGNFPDRFSGHQFPNYSSELNVNALLLGDSALYLCASSPLERGTNTEAFFGQGTRLTVV.

This sequence joins TRBV19 and TRBJ2-2, with TRBD2 identical over 11 bases. In germline, CDR1 is LNHDA, CDR2 SQIVND (reference sequence). J gave up 7 bases and V 5 bases, and 9 bases lay outside the gene matches. CDR3 length equals 16 residues. The CDR3 region has the DNA TGTGCCAGTAGTGATGTAGCGGGGGGGCCCGGCGGGGAGCTGTTTTTT. It codes for CASSDVAGGPGGELFF.

The chain joins TRBV30 to TRBJ1-1, with D perhaps matching TRBD1 (6 bases). Germline loops: CDR1 GTSNPN, CDR2 SVGIG (reference sequence). V gave up 2 bases and J gave up 6 bases, with 16 bases separating them. The CDR3 sequence is 14 residues long. The CDR3 sequence is CAWSPLHRAPEAFF. The CDR3, as DNA: TGTGCCTGGAGTCCCCTCCACAGGGCCCCTGAAGCTTTCTTT. The variable domain in full, with the rest retrieved from reference TRBV30 and TRBJ1-1, is SQTIHQWPATLVQPVGSPLSLECTVEGTSNPNLYWYRQAAGRGLQLLFYSVGIGQISSEVPQNLSASRPQDRQFILSSKKLLLSDSGFYLCAWSPLHRAPEAFFGQGTRLTVV.

J is TRBJ1-1 and V is TRBV7-9; possibly TRBD1 for D (6 bases). CDR3 size: 14 residues. Trimming pared 5 bases from V and 1 base from J, leaving 11 bases between. Germline V CDR1 and CDR2: SEHNR, FQNEAQ (reference sequence). CDR3 bases: TGTGCCAGCAGCCCCGACAGGACGAACACTGAAGCTTTCTTT. This encodes CASSPDRTNTEAFF.

This sequence joins TRBV4-1 and TRBJ2-7; the D gene is possibly TRBD1 (6 bases). Per germline, CDR1 MGHRA and CDR2 YSYEKL. Trimming stripped 4 bases from V and 3 bases from J, with 16 bases between. The CDR3 is 15 amino acids. CDR3 nucleotide sequence: TGCGCCAGCAGCCCTGGTCCGGCACAGGGCTACGAGCAGTACTTC. Amino acid sequence: CASSPGPAQGYEQYF.

The chain carries TRBV6-5 and TRBJ1-1; 8 positions agree with TRBD1. V lost 8 bases to trimming and J lost 9 bases; unmatched junction nucleotides: 17. The CDR3 length is 15 residues. The germline gives CDR1 MNHEY, CDR2 SVGAGI. CDR3 amino acids: CASANTGGSNLKAFF. In nucleotides, the CDR3 is TGTGCCAGCGCAAACACAGGGGGTAGTAATCTCAAAGCTTTCTTT.

The chain joins TRBV7-2 to TRBJ1-1; D is perhaps TRBD1 (6 bases). Germline V gene sequence: CDR1 SGHTA, CDR2 FQGNSA. The CDR3 covers 16 residues. V lost 0 bases and J 4 bases, leaving 15 bases between the germline ends. This CDR3 reads CASSLARGGSGTEAFF. The DNA for the CDR3 is TGTGCCAGCAGCTTAGCGCGGGGGGGCTCGGGCACTGAAGCTTTCTTT.

The chain combines TRBV13 with TRBJ2-7; unclear D gene. V shed 1 base and J shed 2 bases, with 6 bases lying between them. The CDR3 is made up of 13 amino acids. Germline loops: CDR1 PRHDT, CDR2 FYEKMQ (reference sequence). DNA of the CDR3: TGTGCCAGCAGCTTAGATGCGACCTACGAGCAGTACTTC. This gives the protein CASSLDATYEQYF.

V and J are TRBV10-2 and TRBJ2-5, with 7 nucleotides matching TRBD2. After removal of 2 bases from V and 7 bases from J, the junction contained 4 bases not matched to a gene. Germline CDR1 is WSHSY and CDR2 is SAAADI. This CDR3 is 13 amino acids long. The chain's CDR3 is CASSEGLAATQYF. CDR3 DNA: TGCGCCAGCAGTGAGGGTCTAGCGGCGACCCAGTACTTC.

The chain is built from TRBV5-1 and TRBJ2-1; 12 nucleotides match TRBD1. The CDR3 runs 19 residues. With 4 bases clipped from V and 4 bases from J, the junction kept 15 bases outside the gene matches. Germline V gene sequence: CDR1 SGHRS, CDR2 YFSETQ. This CDR3 is CASSRRGRRGQGAYNEQFF. CDR3 coding DNA: TGCGCCAGCAGCCGACGGGGAAGGAGGGGACAGGGGGCTTACAATGAGCAGTTCTTC.

This clone has a handful of counts. The chain joins TRBV6-1 to TRBJ1-2, with TRBD1 matching 10 bases. Germline trimming cut 1 base from V and 2 bases from J; bases unmatched to any gene: 10. Germline-derived CDR1 and CDR2 are MNHNS and SASEGT. The CDR3 consists of 18 residues. As DNA, the CDR3 is TGTGCCAGCAGTGAAGGGGGGACAGGGGCCTTCCTGAACTATGGCTACACCTTC. As protein: CASSEGGTGAFLNYGYTF.

In this sample, this clone turned up once. J is TRBJ1-2 and V is TRBV7-2, with a possible D match to TRBD1 (6 bases). Looked up from germline, CDR1 is SGHTA and CDR2 is FQGNSA. V lost 4 bases and J 4 bases, leaving 13 bases between the germline ends. This CDR3 spans 14 amino acids. CDR3 nucleotide sequence: TGTGCCAGCAGCTCGACAGGTGGTGTCTATGGCTACACCTTC. Translation: CASSSTGGVYGYTF. The full variable domain, its missing parts supplied by reference TRBV7-2 and TRBJ1-2, is GAGVSQSPSNKVTEKGKDVELRCDPISGHTALYWYRQSLGQGLEFLIYFQGNSAPDKSGLPSDRFSAERTGGSVSTLTIQRTQQEDSAVYLCASSSTGGVYGYTFGSGTRLTVV.

V is TRBV28 and J is TRBJ2-7; a possible D gene is TRBD1 (6 bases). CDR1 and CDR2 from the germline V gene are MDHEN and SYDVKM. V was clipped by 6 bases and J by 1 base, with 16 bases between them. This CDR3 is 15 amino acids long. The CDR3 bases are TGTGCCAGCAGCCCCGCAGGGGTCGTTTCCTACGAGCAGTACTTC. Amino acids: CASSPAGVVSYEQYF. Full variable domain (missing parts from reference TRBV28 and TRBJ2-7): DVKVTQSSRYLVKRTGEKVFLECVQDMDHENMFWYRQDPGLGLRLIYFSYDVKMKEKGDIPEGYSVSREKKERFSLILESASTNQTSMYLCASSPAGVVSYEQYFGPGTRLTVT.

The table lists this clone with a few counts. The V and J genes are TRBV14 and TRBJ2-6, with TRBD1 matching over 7 bases. Losses at the gene ends were 6 bases for V and 1 base for J; bases not matched to a gene: 3. The CDR3 totals 15 residues. The V gene's germline CDR1 is SGHDN and CDR2 FVKESK. The CDR3 spells CASRPGGSGANVLTF. DNA for the CDR3: TGTGCCAGCAGGCCAGGGGGTTCTGGGGCCAACGTCCTGACTTTC.